This paragraph covers one TCR beta chain sequence. The antigen is not known. The data originate from a study of beta chain features in type 1 diabetes. Study-level information: The patient and healthy donor groups were comparable for age, gender and cell yields.

Populations obtained by sorting all exceeded 95% purity. Germline assignment: CDR1 SGHTA and CDR2 FQGNSA. The CDR3 runs 11 residues. The V gene lost 3 bases and the J gene lost 11 bases, with 10 bases spanning the gap. Study conclusions and caveats: Within each of all four CD4+ subsets, Type 1 diabetes patients had TCRB CDR3s that were moderately but significantly shorter.

Isolated RNA was reverse transcribed in full, so expressed TCRB transcripts were sequenced. Naive, central memory and regulatory T cell samples averaged around 3.3 million reads. Clones were sequenced by immunoSEQ multiplex PCR, and TCRdb holds only the in-frame ones, with some missing. This table has more than 550,000 clones, more than 12% appearing once. The chain couples TRBV7-2 to TRBJ1-2, with D possibly TRBD1 on 6 matching bases. Sequenced material: naive CD4+ T cells from blood. The TCR was taken from a man aged 18 to 29 with type 1 diabetes. CDR3: CASSLGGAYTF. The DNA for the CDR3 is TGTGCCAGCAGCTTGGGGGGCGCTTACACCTTC.